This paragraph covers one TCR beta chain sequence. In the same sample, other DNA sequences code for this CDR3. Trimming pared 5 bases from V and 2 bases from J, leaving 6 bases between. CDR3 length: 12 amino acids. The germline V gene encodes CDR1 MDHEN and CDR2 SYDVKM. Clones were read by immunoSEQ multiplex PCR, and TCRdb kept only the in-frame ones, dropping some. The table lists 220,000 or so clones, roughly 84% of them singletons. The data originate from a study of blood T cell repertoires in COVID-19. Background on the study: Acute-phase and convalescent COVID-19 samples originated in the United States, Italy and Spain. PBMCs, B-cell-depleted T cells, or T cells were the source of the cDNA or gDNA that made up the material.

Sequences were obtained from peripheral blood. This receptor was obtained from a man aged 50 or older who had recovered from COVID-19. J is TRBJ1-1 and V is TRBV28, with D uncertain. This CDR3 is CASSLLNTEAFF. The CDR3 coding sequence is TGTGCCAGCAGTCTCCTAAACACTGAAGCTTTCTTT.